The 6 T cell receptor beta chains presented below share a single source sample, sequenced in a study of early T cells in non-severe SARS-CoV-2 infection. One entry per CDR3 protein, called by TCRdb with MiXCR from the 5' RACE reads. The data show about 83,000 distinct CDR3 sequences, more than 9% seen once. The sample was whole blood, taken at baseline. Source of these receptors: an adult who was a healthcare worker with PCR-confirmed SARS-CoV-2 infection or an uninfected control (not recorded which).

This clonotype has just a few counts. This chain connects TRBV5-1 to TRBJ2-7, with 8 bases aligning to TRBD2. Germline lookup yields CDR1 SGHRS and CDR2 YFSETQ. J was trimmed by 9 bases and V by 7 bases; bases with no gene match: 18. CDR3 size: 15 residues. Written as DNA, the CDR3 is TGCGCCAGCTTCGAGGGAGTAGCGGGGACCCTCCGGCAGTACTTC. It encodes CASFEGVAGTLRQYF.

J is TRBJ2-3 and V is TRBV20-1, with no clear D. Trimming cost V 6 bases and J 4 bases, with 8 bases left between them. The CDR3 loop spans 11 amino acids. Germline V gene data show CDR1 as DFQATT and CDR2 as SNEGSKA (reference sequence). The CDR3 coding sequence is TGCAGTGCCTTCTTAGCAGATACGCAGTATTTT. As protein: CSAFLADTQYF.

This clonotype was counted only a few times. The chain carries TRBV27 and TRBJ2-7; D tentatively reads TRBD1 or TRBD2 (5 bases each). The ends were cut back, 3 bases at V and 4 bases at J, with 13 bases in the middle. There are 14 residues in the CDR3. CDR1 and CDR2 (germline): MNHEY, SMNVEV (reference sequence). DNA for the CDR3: TGTGCCAGCAGTTTTGGGACGGTAGATTACGAGCAGTACTTC. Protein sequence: CASSFGTVDYEQYF.

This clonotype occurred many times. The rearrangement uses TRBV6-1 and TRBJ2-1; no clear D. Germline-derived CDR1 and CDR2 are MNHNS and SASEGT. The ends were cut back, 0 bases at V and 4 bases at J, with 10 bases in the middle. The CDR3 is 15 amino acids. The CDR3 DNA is TGTGCCAGCAGTGAAGCGCCTCAACAGTACAATGAGCAGTTCTTC. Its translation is CASSEAPQQYNEQFF.

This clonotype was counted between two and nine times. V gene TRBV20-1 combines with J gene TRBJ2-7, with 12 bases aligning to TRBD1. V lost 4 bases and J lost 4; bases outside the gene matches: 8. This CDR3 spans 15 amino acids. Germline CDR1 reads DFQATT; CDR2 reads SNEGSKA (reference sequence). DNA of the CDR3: TGCAGTGCTACACCGGGACAGGGGGCCCAGTACGAGCAGTACTTC. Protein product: CSATPGQGAQYEQYF.

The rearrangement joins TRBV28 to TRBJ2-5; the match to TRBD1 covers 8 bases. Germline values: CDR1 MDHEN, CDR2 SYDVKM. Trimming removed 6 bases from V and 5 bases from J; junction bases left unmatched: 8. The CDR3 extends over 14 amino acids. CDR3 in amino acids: CASSPSGGWETQYF. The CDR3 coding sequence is TGTGCCAGCAGCCCGTCAGGGGGCTGGGAGACCCAGTACTTC.